These 30 T cell receptor beta chains came from one sample sequenced in a study of blood T cell repertoires in COVID-19. Sequencing used immunoSEQ multiplex PCR; TCRdb keeps in-frame clones, though not all of them. The sample records around 130,000 clones, less than 90% being singletons. Sample: PBMCs or T cells enriched from blood (not recorded which). Receptors originate from a woman aged 50 to 60 who had recovered from COVID-19.

This clone occurred a few times. This chain joins TRBV12-5 and TRBJ1-1; 10 bases map to TRBD1. V shed 3 bases, J shed 4 bases, and the junction held 5 bases outside the gene matches. This CDR3 has 15 residues. CDR1 and CDR2 from the germline V gene are LGHNT and FRNRAP. The CDR3, as DNA: TGTGCTAGTGGTTTCACGGGACAGGGGCGCACTGAAGCTTTCTTT. Amino acid sequence: CASGFTGQGRTEAFF.

J is TRBJ2-3 and V is TRBV6-2 or TRBV6-3, with 7 bases lining up with TRBD1. The ends lost 3 bases at V and 5 bases at J; junction bases unmatched: 8. CDR1 is MNHEY and CDR2 is SVGEGT in the germline V gene. This CDR3 is built from 15 residues. This CDR3 reads CASSYLTGKQDTQYF. The CDR3 DNA follows: TGTGCCAGCAGTTATTTGACAGGGAAGCAAGATACGCAGTATTTT.

The V gene is TRBV5-1, the J gene TRBJ2-3; D remains unclear. The CDR3 is 12 residues long. The germline V gene has CDR1 SGHRS and CDR2 YFSETQ. Trimming cost V 4 bases and J 6 bases, with 9 bases left between them. The CDR3 loop is CASSLERDTQYF. In DNA form, the CDR3 reads TGCGCCAGCAGCCTTGAACGGGATACGCAGTATTTT. Complete variable domain (other parts from reference TRBV5-1 and TRBJ2-3): KAGVTQTPRYLIKTRGQQVTLSCSPISGHRSVSWYQQTPGQGLQFLFEYFSETQRNKGNFPGRFSGRQFSNSRSEMNVSTLELGDSALYLCASSLERDTQYFGPGTRLTVL.

This chain connects TRBV27 to TRBJ1-1; no reliable D call. V shed 4 bases and J shed 0 bases, with 9 bases lying between them. CDR1 is MNHEY and CDR2 is SMNVEV in the germline V gene (reference sequence). The CDR3 totals 14 residues. The CDR3 loop is CASSSIVLNTEAFF. Here the CDR3 DNA reads TGTGCCAGCAGTTCCATAGTCTTGAACACTGAAGCTTTCTTT.

The rearrangement joins TRBV2 to TRBJ2-1; 8 bases align to TRBD2. The CDR3 totals 15 residues. J was trimmed by 4 bases and V by 1 base; bases with no gene match: 3. CDR1 is SNHLY, CDR2 FYNNEI, per germline. The CDR3 region is CASSEGSGGYNEQFF. The CDR3 DNA is TGTGCCAGCAGTGAAGGGAGCGGGGGTTACAATGAGCAGTTCTTC. Full variable domain (outside the CDR3, taken from reference TRBV2 and TRBJ2-1): EPEVTQTPSHQVTQMGQEVILRCVPISNHLYFYWYRQILGQKVEFLVSFYNNEISEKSEIFDDQFSVERPDGSNFTLKIRSTKLEDSAMYFCASSEGSGGYNEQFFGPGTRLTVL.

The chain has TRBV3-1 (or the pseudogene TRBV3-2) and TRBJ2-5; 11 nucleotides agree with TRBD2. Germline assignment: CDR1 LGHDT and CDR2 YNNKEL (reference sequence). This CDR3 spans 16 amino acids. The V segment lost 0 bases and the J segment 1 base; nucleotides outside the gene matches: 1. The CDR3 DNA reads TGTGCCAGCAGCCAAGATAGCGGGGGGGCCCAAGAGACCCAGTACTTC. Amino acid sequence: CASSQDSGGAQETQYF.

This chain links TRBV5-4 with TRBJ2-5; 9 nucleotides line up with TRBD2. Germline trimming cut 3 bases from V and 10 bases from J; bases unmatched to any gene: 13. Germline loops: CDR1 SGHNT, CDR2 YYREEE (reference sequence). This CDR3 is 15 amino acids long. The CDR3 nucleotides read TGTGCCAGCAGCTCGCGGGGGGCTAGCGGGGTCGACCAGTACTTC. Amino acids: CASSSRGASGVDQYF.

The V and J genes are TRBV6-1 and TRBJ1-2; possible D gene TRBD1, 5 bases. The ends were cut back, 2 bases at V and 3 bases at J, with 13 bases in the middle. This CDR3 is built from 15 residues. Germline V gene lookup returns CDR1 MNHNS and CDR2 SASEGT. The CDR3 sequence is CASSEIPWGDYGYTF. CDR3 nucleotides: TGTGCCAGCAGTGAAATCCCTTGGGGCGACTATGGCTACACCTTC.

The chain carries TRBV12-3 or TRBV12-4 and TRBJ2-1, with D unclear. Trimming shortened V by 7 bases and J by 7 bases, and 11 bases separated the two germline ends. This CDR3 is built from 12 residues. CDR3 DNA sequence: TGTGCCAGCAAAACCGACGGGAATGAGCAGTTCTTC. Its protein product is CASKTDGNEQFF.

CDR3 DNA sequence: TGCAGTGCTAGTCCCAGCGGGGGGGCTCCCCTCTACGAGCAGTACTTC. Translation gives CSASPSGGAPLYEQYF. The chain employs TRBV20-1 and TRBJ2-7, with TRBD2 identical over 10 bases. Per germline, CDR1 DFQATT and CDR2 SNEGSKA (reference sequence). This CDR3 contains 16 residues. V lost 3 bases to trimming and J lost 3 bases; unmatched junction nucleotides: 11.

The chain recombines TRBV18 with TRBJ1-1; no clear D gene. The V gene's germline CDR1 is KGHSH and CDR2 LQKENI. This CDR3 spans 15 amino acids. V gave up 1 base and J gave up 2 bases, with 11 bases separating them. The CDR3 sequence: CASSPLRGRNTEAFF. The CDR3 DNA reads as TGTGCCAGCTCACCACTCCGTGGCCGAAACACTGAAGCTTTCTTT.

The gene calls are TRBV9 and TRBJ2-7, with a possible D match to TRBD2 (6 bases). V dropped 0 bases and J dropped 5 bases, with 15 bases sitting between them. There are 15 residues in the CDR3. Germline assignment: CDR1 SGDLS and CDR2 YYNGEE. The CDR3 coding sequence is TGTGCCAGCAGCGTAGTCGCGGGACGGCCACACGAGCAGTACTTC. Protein: CASSVVAGRPHEQYF.

V gene TRBV30 combines with J gene TRBJ2-7; D is perhaps TRBD1 (6 bases). Germline V CDR1 and CDR2: GTSNPN, SVGIG (reference sequence). Trimming left V 0 bases short and J 7 bases short, with 13 bases between. The CDR3 loop spans 13 amino acids. This CDR3 is CAWSVRQGLEQYF. The CDR3, as DNA: TGTGCCTGGAGTGTACGTCAGGGGTTGGAGCAGTACTTC.

As regards this clone: Other DNA sequences in this specimen translate into the identical CDR3. The chain employs TRBV5-1 and TRBJ2-7; 8 nucleotides match TRBD1. With 5 bases clipped from V and 3 bases from J, the junction kept 4 bases outside the gene matches. This CDR3 is built from 13 residues. CDR1 is SGHRS, CDR2 YFSETQ, per germline. The CDR3 sequence: CASSGGTGYEQYF. The CDR3 nucleotides are TGCGCCAGCAGTGGCGGGACAGGCTACGAGCAGTACTTC.

The chain combines TRBV5-4 with TRBJ1-5; 9 bases are shared with TRBD1. Unmatched junction bases numbered 9, after V lost 2 bases and J lost 6 bases. There are 16 residues in the CDR3. Germline V gene sequence: CDR1 SGHNT, CDR2 YYREEE (reference sequence). This CDR3 reads CASSLEPGQGTQPQHF. Here the CDR3 DNA reads TGTGCCAGCAGCTTAGAACCGGGACAGGGTACTCAGCCCCAGCATTTT.

The CDR3 is CASRGTSEETQYF. Here the CDR3 DNA reads TGTGCCAGCAGGGGAACTAGCGAGGAGACCCAGTACTTC. The chain carries TRBV21-1 and TRBJ2-5; TRBD2 is taken as the D call from the table, unchecked against the DNA. TRBV21-1 is flagged as a pseudogene. The CDR3 is 13 residues long.

This clone turned up a few times. The V gene is TRBV7-6, the J gene TRBJ2-3; 8 bases are a match to TRBD1. The CDR3 is 14 residues long. Germline V gene sequence: CDR1 SGHVS, CDR2 FNYEAQ. Unmatched junction bases numbered 1, after V lost 3 bases and J lost 2 bases. The CDR3 DNA reads TGTGCCAGCAGCTTGGACAGGGACACAGATACGCAGTATTTT. Encoded protein: CASSLDRDTDTQYF.

CDR3 bases: TGTGCCAGCAGCAATCCCCATCGGACTGATAGTCATGGCTACACCTTC. It yields the protein CASSNPHRTDSHGYTF. The rearrangement uses TRBV21-1 and TRBJ1-2. TRBV21-1 is shown as a pseudogene. The CDR3 covers 16 residues.

The V gene is TRBV29-1, the J gene TRBJ1-4; D gene ambiguous. Germline CDR1 SQVTM, CDR2 ANQGSEA. The CDR3 length is 12 residues. CDR3 loop: CRESYRNEKLFF. The CDR3 DNA reads TGCCGTGAATCATATCGGAATGAAAAACTGTTTTTT.

The chain joins TRBV4-3 to TRBJ2-1, with a weak D call TRBD2 (6 bases). The CDR3 loop spans 19 amino acids. The V gene lost 1 base and the J gene lost 2 bases, with 21 bases spanning the gap. Germline V gene data show CDR1 as LGHNA and CDR2 as YSLEER. The CDR3 coding sequence is TGCGCCAGCAGCCAAGTACTCCGGGACTTGCCCCCGACCTACAATGAGCAGTTCTTC. Protein: CASSQVLRDLPPTYNEQFF.

CDR3 loop: CASSQGRTSTDTQYF. In nucleotides, the CDR3 is TGTGCCAGCAGCCAAGGGAGGACTAGCACAGATACGCAGTATTTT. The chain recombines TRBV3-1 (or the pseudogene TRBV3-2) with TRBJ2-3, with D perhaps matching TRBD2 (5 bases). The length of the CDR3 is 15 residues. Germline V gene sequence: CDR1 LGHDT, CDR2 YNNKEL (reference sequence). Trimming left V 1 base short and J 0 bases short, with 8 bases between.

This chain connects TRBV6-1 to TRBJ2-2, with D perhaps matching TRBD1 (6 bases). Per germline, CDR1 MNHNS and CDR2 SASEGT. V lost 2 bases, J lost 7 bases, and 14 bases lay in between. This CDR3 spans 15 amino acids. In nucleotides, the CDR3 is TGTGCCAGCAGTGAACGAGCAGGGGCGGGCGGGGAGCTGTTTTTT. The encoded protein is CASSERAGAGGELFF.

V usage is TRBV6-5 and J usage is TRBJ2-1; 7 bases align to TRBD2. The junction had 7 bases not matched to a gene; V was cut back by 5 bases and J by 6 bases. The CDR3 is made up of 14 amino acids. Per the germline V gene, CDR1 is MNHEY and CDR2 is SVGAGI. This chain's CDR3 is CASSTLGTINEQFF. In DNA form, the CDR3 reads TGTGCCAGCAGTACCCTAGGGACTATCAATGAGCAGTTCTTC.

The rearrangement joins TRBV29-1 to TRBJ2-7; 7 bases agree with TRBD2. CDR1 and CDR2 from the germline V gene are SQVTM and ANQGSEA. This CDR3 has 13 amino acids. Unmatched junction bases numbered 8, after V lost 7 bases and J lost 2 bases. CDR3 DNA: TGCAGCGCAAAAGCGGGGTGGACCTACGAGCAGTACTTC. It specifies CSAKAGWTYEQYF.

This clone has more than one count but fewer than ten. V and J are TRBV3-1 (or the pseudogene TRBV3-2) and TRBJ1-2, with TRBD1 as a possible D gene (6 bases). The CDR3 runs to 15 residues. V lost 1 base, J lost 4 bases, and 13 bases lay in between. Germline values: CDR1 LGHDT, CDR2 YNNKEL (reference sequence). CDR3 nucleotides: TGTGCCAGCAGCCAAGGTGGCAGGGGAAGCTATGGCTACACCTTC. Amino acids: CASSQGGRGSYGYTF.

The V call is TRBV9, the J call TRBJ1-3; D is unclear. With 7 bases removed from V and 1 base from J, the gap between germline ends came to 6 bases. The CDR3 spans 12 residues. Germline assignment: CDR1 SGDLS and CDR2 YYNGEE. The DNA of the CDR3 is TGTGCCAGCGCTCGGTCTGGAAACACCATATATTTT. Translation: CASARSGNTIYF. The entire variable domain, with the rest obtained from reference TRBV9 and TRBJ1-3, is as follows: DSGVTQTPKHLITATGQRVTLRCSPRSGDLSVYWYQQSLDQGLQFLIQYYNGEERAKGNILERFSAQQFPDLHSELNLSSLELGDSALYFCASARSGNTIYFGEGSWLTVV.

The chain joins TRBV30 to TRBJ1-6; D ambiguous. Trimming removed 2 bases at V and 0 bases at J, with 8 bases between. The V gene's germline CDR1 is GTSNPN and CDR2 SVGIG (reference sequence). The CDR3 contains 15 residues. The CDR3 sequence is CAWSQRSSYNSPLHF. DNA for the CDR3: TGTGCCTGGAGTCAGAGGAGCTCCTATAATTCACCCCTCCACTTT.

The genes are TRBV5-6 and TRBJ2-3; a weak D match, TRBD1 (5 bases). Germline CDR1 reads SGHDT; CDR2 reads YYEEEE. The CDR3 runs to 15 residues. V lost 5 bases and J 5 bases, leaving 18 bases between the germline ends. The CDR3 here is CASRPWQGSLDTQYF. CDR3 nucleotides: TGTGCCAGCAGACCCTGGCAGGGATCCTTAGATACGCAGTATTTT.

J is TRBJ2-7 and V is TRBV18; a possible D gene is TRBD2 (5 bases). Germline V gene sequence: CDR1 KGHSH, CDR2 LQKENI. CDR3 length equals 13 residues. Between the trimmed V and J ends, which lost 3 bases and 6 bases, there was a span of 12 bases. The chain's CDR3 is CASSPTIKGEQYF. The CDR3, as DNA: TGTGCCAGCTCACCGACTATAAAGGGCGAGCAGTACTTC.

The rearrangement joins TRBV29-1 to TRBJ2-7; D is perhaps TRBD1 (5 bases). Germline CDR1 is SQVTM and CDR2 is ANQGSEA. V was pared by 3 bases and J by 5 bases, with 14 bases between. The CDR3 length is 13 residues. The CDR3 DNA reads as TGCAGCGTTGACGACAGCAGCCGTGACGAGCAGTACTTC. Encoded protein: CSVDDSSRDEQYF.